This TCR beta chain was identified during a study of technical replicates of blood from several donors. This table comes from immunoSEQ multiplex PCR, and its TCRdb copy is limited to in-frame clones, with some not included. This table holds tens of thousands of clones, around 96% found once. Germline-derived CDR1 and CDR2 are MNHNS and SASEGT. The V and J ends lost 4 bases and 0 bases respectively, with 10 bases between them. There are 15 residues in the CDR3. The specimen sequenced was T cells isolated from PBMCs. The rearrangement uses TRBV6-1 and TRBJ1-5; D might be TRBD1 (5 bases). The receptor's source is a human donor in good health. The CDR3 protein is CASSVSDSSNQPQHF. The CDR3 nucleotides read TGTGCCAGCAGTGTATCAGACAGTAGCAATCAGCCCCAGCATTTT.